The 22 T cell receptor beta chains given below trace back to one sample, sequenced in a study of early T cells in non-severe SARS-CoV-2 infection. TCRdb itself ran the 5' RACE reads through MiXCR, one entry per CDR3 protein. This sample yields about 27,000 distinct CDR3 sequences, of which roughly 4.1% are seen a single time; about 6.3% belongs to the top ten. Sequenced input: whole blood. The source of these receptors is an adult who was a healthcare worker with PCR-confirmed SARS-CoV-2 infection or an uninfected control (not recorded which).

This clonotype was picked up many times. The V call is TRBV7-9, the J call TRBJ1-5; TRBD1 might be the D (5 bases). The germline gives CDR1 SEHNR, CDR2 FQNEAQ (reference sequence). Trimming removed 5 bases at V and 4 bases at J, with 15 bases between. There are 15 residues in the CDR3. DNA of the CDR3: TGTGCCAGCAGCCCCACGGGACGGATAAATCAGCCCCAGCATTTT. Translating gives CASSPTGRINQPQHF.

This clonotype was counted many times. The chain uses TRBV12-3 or TRBV12-4 and TRBJ1-2; perhaps TRBD1 as D (6 bases). The V gene lost 5 bases and the J gene lost 6 bases, with 16 bases spanning the gap. The CDR3 runs to 14 residues. Here the CDR3 reads CASSAQQGADGYTF. The CDR3 DNA reads as TGTGCCAGCAGTGCGCAACAGGGCGCCGATGGCTACACCTTC.

This clonotype is medium-sized in the sample. This chain links TRBV12-3 or TRBV12-4 with TRBJ1-1; TRBD1 agrees at 7 bases. The V segment lost 5 bases and the J segment 3 bases; nucleotides outside the gene matches: 9. The CDR3 loop spans 15 amino acids. The CDR3 DNA is TGTGCCAGCAGTCCAAACAGGGGATCCGACACTGAAGCTTTCTTT. Encoded protein: CASSPNRGSDTEAFF.

In its sample, this clonotype is medium-sized. This chain uses TRBV20-1 with TRBJ1-2, with 9 bases that match TRBD1. V shed 4 bases and J 3 bases; nucleotides not matched to a gene: 6. The CDR3 runs 14 residues. Germline V CDR1 and CDR2: DFQATT, SNEGSKA (reference sequence). The CDR3, as DNA: TGCAGTGCTATACAGGGGGCTTGGGACTATGGCTACACCTTC. Its translation is CSAIQGAWDYGYTF.

This clonotype was counted at least ten times. The chain recombines TRBV27 with TRBJ2-7, with TRBD1 matching over 8 bases. Trimming removed 5 bases from V and 2 bases from J; junction bases left unmatched: 5. The CDR3 contains 14 residues. Germline values: CDR1 MNHEY, CDR2 SMNVEV (reference sequence). CDR3 in amino acids: CASSPGQGAYEQYF. CDR3 nucleotide sequence: TGTGCCAGCAGTCCCGGACAGGGAGCCTACGAGCAGTACTTC.

This clonotype appeared many times. The chain recombines TRBV4-3 with TRBJ2-1; tentatively, D is TRBD2 (5 bases). Germline lookup yields CDR1 LGHNA and CDR2 YSLEER. V lost 1 base and J lost 8, with 24 bases in between. CDR3 length equals 18 residues. CDR3 in amino acids: CASSQGHLERLLKDEQFF. The CDR3 region has the DNA TGCGCCAGCAGCCAAGGCCACCTAGAGCGGCTATTGAAGGATGAGCAGTTCTTC.

This clonotype has just a few counts. This chain joins TRBV27 and TRBJ1-6, with D perhaps matching TRBD1 (5 bases). The V gene lost 7 bases and the J gene lost 7 bases, with 17 bases spanning the gap. Germline-derived CDR1 and CDR2 are MNHEY and SMNVEV (reference sequence). CDR3 length: 15 residues. The CDR3 coding sequence is TGTGCCAGCAAGAAGGGGCAGCAGATAAATTCACCCCTCCACTTT. Protein: CASKKGQQINSPLHF.

At least ten counts were recorded for this clonotype. V gene TRBV20-1 combines with J gene TRBJ1-2, with 8 bases lining up with TRBD1. Germline CDR1 reads DFQATT; CDR2 reads SNEGSKA (reference sequence). V dropped 6 bases and J dropped 5; count of bases not matched to a gene: 8. This CDR3 spans 13 amino acids. The CDR3: CSATPGGRYGYTF. The DNA for the CDR3 is TGCAGTGCGACTCCAGGGGGCCGGTATGGCTACACCTTC.

This sequence joins TRBV20-1 and TRBJ2-5; tentative D call: TRBD1 (5 bases). CDR3 length: 12 residues. V gave up 0 bases and J gave up 3 bases, with 5 bases separating them. Germline CDR1 is DFQATT and CDR2 is SNEGSKA (reference sequence). CDR3 residues: CSARDREETQYF. The DNA for the CDR3 is TGCAGTGCTAGAGACAGGGAAGAGACCCAGTACTTC.

This clonotype was seen more than once but under ten times. J is TRBJ2-2 and V is TRBV24-1, with D possibly being TRBD1 (5 bases). From germline, CDR1 is KGHDR and CDR2 SFDVKD. CDR3 size: 15 residues. Trimming took off 5 bases at V and 4 bases at J, with 13 bases between the two ends. CDR3 bases: TGTGCCACCAGTGGAAGCAGGGTTCTCACCGGGGAGCTGTTTTTT. Translating gives CATSGSRVLTGELFF.

This clonotype appeared many times. The junction does not match germline at one end; this may be a read error. CDR3 DNA sequence: TGTGCCAGCAGCCTGGGAAAGGCGGGGGGCGTGATGTTT. It specifies CASSLGKAGGVMF. This chain links TRBV3-1 with TRBJ1-3; D perhaps matches TRBD1 (6 bases). From germline, CDR1 is LGHDT and CDR2 YNNKEL (reference sequence). The CDR3 loop spans 13 amino acids.

This clonotype was detected only a few times. V and J are TRBV3-1 and TRBJ1-2; D gene ambiguous. The CDR3 consists of 15 residues. Germline V gene lookup returns CDR1 LGHDT and CDR2 YNNKEL (reference sequence). Trimming stripped 4 bases from V and 6 bases from J, with 18 bases between. The CDR3 DNA sequence: TGTGCCAGCAGCCTCCCCGACGCGACGACCCATGGCTACACCTTC. This encodes CASSLPDATTHGYTF.

This clonotype was observed at least ten times. Here the CDR3 DNA reads TGTGCCAGCAGCTTTATGGTCGGCGATGAGCAGTTCTTC. This encodes CASSFMVGDEQFF. The chain is built from TRBV7-8 and TRBJ2-1; D is uncertain. The CDR3 covers 13 residues. Trimming stripped 3 bases from V and 8 bases from J, with 11 bases between. The V gene's germline CDR1 is SGHVS and CDR2 FQNEAQ.

This clonotype appeared many times. This rearrangement joins TRBV20-1 to TRBJ2-7, with no clear D. The ends were cut back, 4 bases at V and 5 bases at J, with 9 bases in the middle. CDR3 length: 11 amino acids. CDR1 is DFQATT and CDR2 is SNEGSKA in the germline V gene (reference sequence). Here the CDR3 reads CSATPLDEQYF. The CDR3 DNA follows: TGCAGTGCTACTCCTCTAGACGAGCAGTACTTC.

In this sample, this clonotype turned up many times. The rearrangement links TRBV29-1 to TRBJ2-7; D possibly corresponds to TRBD2 (6 bases). This CDR3 comprises 12 residues. Germline V gene sequence: CDR1 SQVTM, CDR2 ANQGSEA. Trimming shortened V by 5 bases and J by 7 bases, and 15 bases separated the two germline ends. The CDR3 region has the DNA TGCAGCGTTCACGGCGGGATGCGGGAGCAGTACTTC. Protein sequence: CSVHGGMREQYF.

This clonotype was recorded at least ten times. J is TRBJ2-1 and V is TRBV12-5; the D is unclear. Germline CDR1 and CDR2: LGHNT and FRNRAP. This CDR3 spans 17 amino acids. The V end lost 4 bases, the J end lost 4 bases, and 20 bases lay between the germline ends. CDR3 DNA sequence: TGTGCTAGTGGTTCGATTCCCCTTGAAGCTCCTTACAATGAGCAGTTCTTC. The encoded protein is CASGSIPLEAPYNEQFF.

This chain joins TRBV29-1 and TRBJ2-3; 9 nucleotides match TRBD2. Unmatched junction bases numbered 2, after V lost 1 base and J lost 3 bases. This CDR3 region has 14 residues. Germline CDR1 and CDR2: SQVTM and ANQGSEA. CDR3 protein: CSVEGGRGTDTQYF. The CDR3 nucleotides are TGCAGCGTTGAAGGCGGGAGGGGTACAGATACGCAGTATTTT.

Many counts were recorded for this clonotype. The chain joins TRBV3-1 to TRBJ1-1; possibly TRBD1 for D (6 bases). The CDR3 length is 15 residues. Germline CDR1 is LGHDT and CDR2 is YNNKEL (reference sequence). Trimming pared 0 bases from V and 3 bases from J, leaving 11 bases between. The DNA of the CDR3 is TGTGCCAGCAGCCAAGAGGCAGGGGCACACACTGAAGCTTTCTTT. It yields the protein CASSQEAGAHTEAFF.

J is TRBJ2-7 and V is TRBV20-1, with TRBD1 matching 7 bases. The CDR3 runs to 15 residues. The V segment lost 1 base and the J segment 5 bases; nucleotides outside the gene matches: 11. Germline assignment: CDR1 DFQATT and CDR2 SNEGSKA (reference sequence). CDR3 in DNA: TGCAGTGCTAGAGGACGACGACAGGGTTTGGACGAGCAGTACTTC. This gives the protein CSARGRRQGLDEQYF.

This clonotype was counted a few times. V is TRBV20-1 and J is TRBJ2-4; 8 bases line up with TRBD1. Germline V gives CDR1 DFQATT, CDR2 SNEGSKA (reference sequence). V was pared by 4 bases and J by 1 base, with 6 bases of the junction left unmatched. CDR3 length: 15 amino acids. The CDR3, as DNA: TGCAGTGCTATCCATGGACAGGGCGCCAAAAACATTCAGTACTTC. Protein product: CSAIHGQGAKNIQYF.

In this sample, this clonotype turned up a few times. The CDR3 DNA follows: TGTGCCAGCAGCAAAGAGAGACGGAGTAACACCGGGGAGCTGTTTTTT. Encoded protein: CASSKERRSNTGELFF. The chain is built from TRBV21-1 and TRBJ2-2. TRBV21-1 is an annotated pseudogene. The CDR3 covers 16 residues.

This clonotype showed up many times. The genes are TRBV6-6 and TRBJ2-7; D is uncertain. The CDR3 has 12 amino acids. Per the germline V gene, CDR1 is MNHNY and CDR2 is SVGAGI (reference sequence). V lost 0 bases, J lost 4 bases, and 4 bases lay in between. As DNA, the CDR3 is TGTGCCAGCAGTTACTCTGAATACGAGCAGTACTTC. Its protein product is CASSYSEYEQYF.